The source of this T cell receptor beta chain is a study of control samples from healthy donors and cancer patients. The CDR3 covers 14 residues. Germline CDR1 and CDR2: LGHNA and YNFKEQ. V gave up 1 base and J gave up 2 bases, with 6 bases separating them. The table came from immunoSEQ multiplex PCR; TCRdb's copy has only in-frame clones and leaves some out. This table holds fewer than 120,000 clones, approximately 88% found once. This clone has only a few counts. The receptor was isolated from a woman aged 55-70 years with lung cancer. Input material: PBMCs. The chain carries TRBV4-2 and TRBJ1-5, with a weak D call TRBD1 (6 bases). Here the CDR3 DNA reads TGTGCCAGCAGCCAAGGACAGGGCAATCAGCCCCAGCATTTT. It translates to CASSQGQGNQPQHF.